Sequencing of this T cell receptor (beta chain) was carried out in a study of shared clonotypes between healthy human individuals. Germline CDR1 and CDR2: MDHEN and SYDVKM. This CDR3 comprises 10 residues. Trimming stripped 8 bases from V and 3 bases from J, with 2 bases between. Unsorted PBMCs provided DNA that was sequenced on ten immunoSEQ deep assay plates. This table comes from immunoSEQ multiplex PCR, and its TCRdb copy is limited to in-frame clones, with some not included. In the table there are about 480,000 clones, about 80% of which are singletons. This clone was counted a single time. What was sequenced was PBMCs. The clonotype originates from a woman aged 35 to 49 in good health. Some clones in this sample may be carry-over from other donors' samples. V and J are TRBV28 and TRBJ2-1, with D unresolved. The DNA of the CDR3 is TGTGCCAGCGGCTACAATGAGCAGTTCTTC. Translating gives CASGYNEQFF.